Listed here are 9 T cell receptor beta chains from one sample, sequenced in a study of tumor-infiltrating lymphocytes in primary liver carcinoma. Production of TCR beta cDNA used 400 to 650 ng total RNA together with a constant-region primer. ARM-PCR was slightly modified, and three nested multiplex PCR rounds with it gave rise to the TCR beta libraries. TRBV1-TRBV30 forward primers and a C-beta reverse primer were used in the first two PCR rounds, which each ran for approximately 10 cycles. One entry per CDR3 protein, called by TCRdb with MiXCR from the multiplex PCR reads. The sample includes fewer than 350,000 distinct CDR3 sequences, more than 55% of them seen just once. Extraction also yielded germline DNA, while blood RNA was obtained from unsorted whole blood. The sequencing sample was made of peripheral blood. These receptors all stem from a middle-aged man with primary liver carcinoma and hepatitis B virus infection.

Turning to this clonotype: This sequence may be a read error, since a much larger clone differs from it by one base. Likely a read error: the CDR3 ends without its conserved phenylalanine or tryptophan. The genes are TRBV6-2 or TRBV6-3 and TRBJ2-1; 7 bases match TRBD1. V lost 3 bases, J lost 0 bases, and 8 bases stayed unmatched. This CDR3 comprises 17 residues. CDR1 is MNHEY and CDR2 is SVGEGT in the germline V gene. CDR3 region: CASSYRGQHRSYNEQFI. For the CDR3, the DNA is TGTGCCAGCAGTTATAGGGGACAGCACCGCTCCTACAATGAGCAGTTCATC.

A remark on this clonotype: A read error may explain this, as a much larger clone is one base away. The V gene is TRBV4-2, the J gene TRBJ1-1; 7 nucleotides match TRBD1. Germline CDR1 is LGHNA and CDR2 is YNFKEQ. This CDR3 has 15 amino acids. This CDR3 is CVSSQRQGQGTEAFF. The CDR3 nucleotides are TGTGTCAGCAGCCAACGACAGGGCCAAGGCACTGAAGCTTTCTTT.

In regard to this clonotype: Germline is not matched at one junction end, which may reflect a read error. This chain links TRBV6-1 with TRBJ2-3; no firm D call. Germline values: CDR1 MNHNS, CDR2 SASEGT. This CDR3 has 11 residues. CDR3 sequence (DNA): TGTGTCAGCAGCCACGCAGATACGCAGTATTTT. It specifies CVSSHADTQYF.

The table lists this clonotype with a few counts. The chain is built from TRBV5-5 and TRBJ1-1; D call uncertain. Trimming removed 0 bases at V and 11 bases at J, with 11 bases between. The CDR3 is made up of 12 amino acids. Germline V CDR1 and CDR2: SGHKS, YYEKEE (reference sequence). DNA for the CDR3: TGTGCCAGCAGCTTGGCAGCAGAAAAGGCTTTCTTT. Translating gives CASSLAAEKAFF.

This clonotype was found a few times. The V and J genes are TRBV6-5 and TRBJ2-1, with 14 bases aligning to TRBD2. After removal of 6 bases from V and 10 bases from J, the junction contained 8 bases not matched to a gene. The CDR3 sequence is 15 residues long. Germline CDR1 MNHEY, CDR2 SVGAGI. The chain's CDR3 is CASRQTGLAGGEQFF. The DNA for the CDR3 is TGTGCCAGCAGACAAACCGGACTAGCGGGAGGAGAGCAGTTCTTC.

This clonotype has only one observation. The chain carries TRBV19 and TRBJ2-1; D perhaps matches TRBD2 (5 bases). Germline CDR1 is LNHDA and CDR2 is SQIVND (reference sequence). V was trimmed by 8 bases and J by 10 bases, leaving 9 bases between them. There are 10 residues in the CDR3. The CDR3 DNA reads TGTGCCAGTGGACTGTCCGAGCAGTTCTTC. Protein product: CASGLSEQFF. The full variable domain, with the rest looked up from reference TRBV19 and TRBJ2-1, is DGGITQSPKYLFRKEGQNVTLSCEQNLNHDAMYWYRQDPGQGLRLIYYSQIVNDFQKGDIAEGYSVSREKKESFPLTVTSAQKNPTAFYLCASGLSEQFFGPGTRLTVL.

To note about this clonotype: As the CDR3 is not closed by the conserved phenylalanine or tryptophan, this likely results from a read error. The chain combines TRBV29-1 with TRBJ2-2; maybe TRBD1 (5 bases). Germline V gene lookup returns CDR1 SQVTM and CDR2 ANQGSEA. The germline V and J ends were trimmed by 4 bases and 3 bases, with 18 bases remaining between them. The CDR3 is made up of 16 amino acids. In nucleotides, the CDR3 is TGCAGCGTTGCCCCCGACAGAATTAGGGACACCGGGGAGCTGTTTCTT. This codes for CSVAPDRIRDTGELFL.

In its sample, this clonotype was seen many times. The genes are TRBV12-3 or TRBV12-4 and TRBJ2-4; TRBD2 agrees at 7 bases. This CDR3 has 14 amino acids. Losses at the gene ends were 7 bases for V and 4 bases for J; bases not matched to a gene: 7. The DNA for the CDR3 is TGTGCCAGCACCCCTGGGGGGGGGAAAAACATTCAGTACTTC. It translates to CASTPGGGKNIQYF.

The CDR3 nucleotides are TGTGCCAGCAGCAAGGACAGGGGGAACACTGAAGCTTTCTTT. Translating gives CASSKDRGNTEAFF. V is TRBV7-9 and J is TRBJ1-1, with 9 bases aligning to TRBD1. The germline gives CDR1 SEHNR, CDR2 FQNEAQ (reference sequence). The CDR3 sequence is 14 residues long. Losses at the gene ends were 5 bases for V and 1 base for J; bases not matched to a gene: 2.